The 22 T cell receptor beta chains presented below share a single source sample, sequenced in a study of response to subunit inactivated influenza vaccine. TCRdb passed the RT-PCR reads through MiXCR, listing each CDR3 protein once. The sample includes more than 400,000 distinct CDR3 sequences, 9.5% to 12% of them seen just once. The sequenced sample was PBMCs from blood, obtained roughly 45 days after vaccination. The receptor source for this set is a man aged 45-60 years who received an inactivated influenza vaccine.

At least ten counts were recorded for this clonotype. The chain is built from TRBV12-3 or TRBV12-4 and TRBJ2-1; 11 bases map to TRBD2. This CDR3 comprises 15 residues. J was trimmed by 7 bases and V by 6 bases; bases with no gene match: 8. This CDR3 is CASSLPSGGRNEQFF. The DNA of the CDR3 is TGTGCCAGCAGCCTACCTAGCGGGGGGCGTAATGAGCAGTTCTTC.

V gene TRBV29-1 combines with J gene TRBJ2-2; D remains ambiguous. Trimming took off 7 bases at V and 0 bases at J, with 9 bases between the two ends. The CDR3 has 13 residues. The germline V gene encodes CDR1 SQVTM and CDR2 ANQGSEA. CDR3 in DNA: TGCAGCGCCTCTCCCGCGAACACCGGGGAGCTGTTTTTT. Translation: CSASPANTGELFF.

The chain has TRBV7-3 and TRBJ2-1; 13 nucleotides line up with TRBD2. Unmatched junction bases numbered 3, after V lost 5 bases and J lost 8 bases. The CDR3 contains 14 residues. Per the germline V gene, CDR1 is SGHTA and CDR2 is FQGTGA. CDR3 nucleotide sequence: TGTGCCAGCAGCGTGACTAGCGGGAGGTATGAGCAGTTCTTC. Translation: CASSVTSGRYEQFF.

The rearrangement joins TRBV7-2 to TRBJ1-2; tentatively, D is TRBD1 (5 bases). The germline gives CDR1 SGHTA, CDR2 FQGNSA. There are 15 residues in the CDR3. Deletions cut 8 bases from V and 0 bases from J, with 16 bases between. The CDR3 bases are TGTGCCAGCGGGGGAAAGGACGAGGCTAACTATGGCTACACCTTC. Translation gives CASGGKDEANYGYTF.

The chain links TRBV28 to TRBJ2-7; tentative D call: TRBD1 (6 bases). The CDR3 spans 16 residues. Trimming took 6 bases from V and 2 from J, leaving 20 bases between them. Germline loops: CDR1 MDHEN, CDR2 SYDVKM. The CDR3 reads CASRITLGTRTYEQYF. The CDR3 DNA follows: TGTGCCAGCAGGATTACCCTCGGGACAAGGACCTACGAGCAGTACTTC.

This clonotype was recorded a few times. The V and J genes are TRBV5-1 and TRBJ2-7; maybe TRBD2 (6 bases). The CDR3 sequence is 14 residues long. Germline lookup yields CDR1 SGHRS and CDR2 YFSETQ. Trimming removed 4 bases from V and 0 bases from J, with 11 bases in between. In nucleotides, the CDR3 is TGCGCCAGCAGCCCCGGGGGATTCTCCTACGAGCAGTACTTC. It specifies CASSPGGFSYEQYF. The entire variable domain, with the rest obtained from reference TRBV5-1 and TRBJ2-7, is as follows: KAGVTQTPRYLIKTRGQQVTLSCSPISGHRSVSWYQQTPGQGLQFLFEYFSETQRNKGNFPGRFSGRQFSNSRSEMNVSTLELGDSALYLCASSPGGFSYEQYFGPGTRLTVT.

In this sample, this clonotype turned up many times. The chain employs TRBV12-3 or TRBV12-4 and TRBJ1-5; possibly TRBD1 for D (5 bases). CDR3 length equals 14 residues. V was cut by 9 bases and J by 0 bases, with 12 bases left in between. CDR3 nucleotides: TGTGCCAGTTTCCGGGACGGTAGCAATCAGCCCCAGCATTTT. Translating it yields CASFRDGSNQPQHF.

This clonotype was observed a few times. This chain joins TRBV6-1 and TRBJ1-1, with 10 bases lining up with TRBD1. The CDR3 consists of 14 residues. V shed 6 bases, J shed 3 bases, and the junction held 4 bases outside the gene matches. CDR1 and CDR2 (germline): MNHNS, SASEGT. CDR3 DNA sequence: TGTGCCAGCAGACAGACAGGGGGCCACACTGAAGCTTTCTTT. Its translation is CASRQTGGHTEAFF.

This clonotype was seen repeatedly, ten times or more. The chain carries TRBV20-1 and TRBJ1-2; 7 nucleotides agree with TRBD1. Germline assignment: CDR1 DFQATT and CDR2 SNEGSKA (reference sequence). After removal of 6 bases from V and 8 bases from J, the junction contained 9 bases not matched to a gene. The CDR3 is 12 residues long. This chain's CDR3 is CSAGDREMGYTF. DNA for the CDR3: TGCAGTGCCGGAGACAGGGAAATGGGCTACACCTTC.

This clonotype was seen at least ten times. The V gene is TRBV20-1, the J gene TRBJ2-7; either TRBD1 or TRBD2 may fit D (5 bases each). The CDR3 is made up of 12 amino acids. Germline CDR1 reads DFQATT; CDR2 reads SNEGSKA (reference sequence). Trimming took 5 bases from V and 2 from J, leaving 10 bases between them. CDR3 region: CSARGPTYEQYF. CDR3 bases: TGCAGTGCTCGGGGACCAACCTACGAGCAGTACTTC.

This clonotype showed up many times. The chain couples TRBV11-2 to TRBJ1-2; the match to TRBD1 covers 8 bases. V shed 5 bases, J shed 8 bases, and the junction held 13 bases outside the gene matches. The CDR3 runs to 15 residues. Per the germline V gene, CDR1 is SGHAT and CDR2 is FQNNGV. CDR3 bases: TGTGCCAGCAGCCCCGCTCTCGACAGGGGAAGCGGCTACACCTTC. Translated: CASSPALDRGSGYTF.

This clonotype was detected many times. This sequence joins TRBV29-1 and TRBJ2-7; TRBD1 might be the D (6 bases). Trimming left V 6 bases short and J 3 bases short, with 12 bases between. Germline assignment: CDR1 SQVTM and CDR2 ANQGSEA. This CDR3 has 12 amino acids. The CDR3: CSVTGTNYEQYF. CDR3 DNA sequence: TGCAGCGTGACCGGGACAAACTACGAGCAGTACTTC.

This clonotype occurred many times. The chain employs TRBV12-3 or TRBV12-4 and TRBJ2-5; 8 bases align to TRBD2. V trimming: 5 bases; J trimming: 4 bases; junction bases outside the gene matches: 9. This CDR3 contains 15 residues. In nucleotides, the CDR3 is TGTGCCAGCAGTCCCCGGACTAGCCACTTAGAGACCCAGTACTTC. Translating gives CASSPRTSHLETQYF.

This clonotype was seen repeatedly, ten times or more. The chain is built from TRBV12-3 or TRBV12-4 and TRBJ2-7, with 9 bases fitting TRBD1. This CDR3 contains 16 residues. The trim removed 5 bases at V and 4 bases at J, leaving 12 bases unmatched. The CDR3 spells CASSIYGTGRVYEQYF. In DNA, the CDR3 is TGTGCCAGCAGTATTTACGGGACAGGGCGGGTATACGAGCAGTACTTC.

This clonotype was found many times. The V call is TRBV24-1, the J call TRBJ2-1, with D possibly TRBD2 on 7 matching bases. Germline-derived CDR1 and CDR2 are KGHDR and SFDVKD. The ends were cut back, 5 bases at V and 5 bases at J, with 12 bases in the middle. This CDR3 contains 14 residues. CDR3 sequence: CATSGRGAHNEQFF. CDR3 coding DNA: TGTGCCACCAGTGGACGGGGGGCACACAATGAGCAGTTCTTC.

This clonotype appeared a few times. This rearrangement joins TRBV7-2 to TRBJ2-1; 13 nucleotides match TRBD2. Germline CDR1 SGHTA, CDR2 FQGNSA. The trim removed 5 bases at V and 10 bases at J, leaving 2 bases unmatched. CDR3 size: 13 residues. Here the CDR3 DNA reads TGTGCCAGCAGCCCGGGACTAGCGGGGGAGCAGTTCTTC. Translated, it gives CASSPGLAGEQFF. The whole variable domain, filled in from reference TRBV7-2 and TRBJ2-1, reads GAGVSQSPSNKVTEKGKDVELRCDPISGHTALYWYRQSLGQGLEFLIYFQGNSAPDKSGLPSDRFSAERTGGSVSTLTIQRTQQEDSAVYLCASSPGLAGEQFFGPGTRLTVL.

This clonotype was counted ten times or more. The rearrangement uses TRBV5-1 and TRBJ2-7, with D hard to call. The germline gives CDR1 SGHRS, CDR2 YFSETQ. V lost 4 bases and J lost 3, with 20 bases in between. The CDR3 covers 16 residues. The CDR3 DNA sequence: TGCGCCAGCAGCCCAGACCCGACTGGAGTAGTCTACGAGCAGTACTTC. Protein: CASSPDPTGVVYEQYF.

The table lists this clonotype with a few counts. This rearrangement joins TRBV15 to TRBJ2-1, with 14 bases that match TRBD2. Trimming at V came to 8 bases and at J to 6 bases, leaving 0 bases not matched to a gene. The germline V gene encodes CDR1 LNHNV and CDR2 YYDKDF (reference sequence). There are 13 residues in the CDR3. The CDR3 loop is CATGLAGGNEQFF. The CDR3 DNA sequence: TGTGCCACCGGACTAGCGGGGGGCAATGAGCAGTTCTTC.

This clonotype has just a few counts. This chain connects TRBV6-5 to TRBJ2-1; 9 bases are a match to TRBD1. The CDR3 extends over 12 amino acids. The V segment lost 7 bases and the J segment 8 bases; nucleotides outside the gene matches: 3. Germline V lookup: CDR1 MNHEY, CDR2 SVGAGI. The CDR3 here is CASKQGAHEQFF. The DNA for the CDR3 is TGTGCCAGCAAACAGGGGGCCCATGAGCAGTTCTTC.

This clonotype was counted many times. The V call is TRBV6-1, the J call TRBJ2-3; maybe TRBD1 (7 bases). The CDR3 loop spans 16 amino acids. In germline, CDR1 is MNHNS, CDR2 SASEGT. The V and J ends lost 5 bases and 0 bases respectively, with 15 bases between them. CDR3 amino acids: CASSNPQGTSTDTQYF. Here the CDR3 DNA reads TGTGCCAGCAGTAATCCACAGGGGACTAGCACAGATACGCAGTATTTT.

V usage is TRBV4-2 and J usage is TRBJ1-6; D ambiguous. V gave up 0 bases and J gave up 2 bases, with 11 bases separating them. CDR3 length: 17 amino acids. Germline V gives CDR1 LGHNA, CDR2 YNFKEQ. The DNA of the CDR3 is TGTGCCAGCAGCCAAGATCAATCGAACACCTATAATTCACCCCTCCACTTT. Translated, it gives CASSQDQSNTYNSPLHF.

Only a few counts were recorded for this clonotype. The V gene is TRBV10-3, the J gene TRBJ1-6; 8 bases are shared with TRBD1. CDR1 is ENHRY, CDR2 SYGVKD, per germline. The CDR3 runs to 16 residues. The V segment lost 5 bases and the J segment 9 bases; nucleotides outside the gene matches: 12. In DNA, the CDR3 is TGTGCCATCAGTTCCTACGCTACAGGGGGTAGTTCACCCCTCCACTTT. It translates to CAISSYATGGSSPLHF.